This T cell receptor beta chain was found in a study of cytomegalovirus exposure and HLA in healthy donors. Study-wide background: The same platform was used for the 100 to 150 validation repertoires and the approximately 670 first-cohort repertoires, a later analysis reported.

The donors were members of the roughly 130-subject validation cohort (separate from the approximately 670-subject first cohort). Findings and limits, study-wide: The study labeled 150 to 200 TCR beta chains cytomegalovirus-associated. There were some public TCRs occurring in many donors, but most TCR sequences were rare.

TCRdb's copy holds only in-frame clones and misses some; the assay was immunoSEQ multiplex PCR. The sample carries some 170,000 clones, about 83% recorded once. The CDR3 contains 16 residues. From germline, CDR1 is SGHRS and CDR2 YFSETQ. Trimming at V came to 4 bases and at J to 1 base, leaving 8 bases not matched to a gene. Concerning this clone itself: The antigen is unknown.

The chain carries TRBV5-1 and TRBJ2-5; 9 bases line up with TRBD2. This TCR came from a woman in her twenties or thirties in good health and CMV-seronegative. Sequenced material: PBMCs. The CDR3 is CASSPSSGGTQETQYF. In nucleotides, the CDR3 is TGCGCCAGCAGCCCAAGTAGCGGGGGAACCCAAGAGACCCAGTACTTC.